This T cell receptor beta chain was sequenced during a study of Ad26.COV2.S vaccination and SARS-CoV-2 variants. Repertoires were generated with immunoSEQ multiplex PCR, while TCRdb's copy carries only in-frame clones and drops some. The data contain about 500,000 clones, 80% to 90% of them singletons. Study-wide results and limits: Reports say spike-specific CD8+ and CD4+ T cell responses covered substantial breadth after vaccination. Vaccinees showed greater spike-specific TCR breadth than placebo recipients.

Noted treatment: around 19 received Ad26.COV2.S at low or high dose, single or two shots; roughly 5 received placebo; per-sample allocation not given. Day 63 following the first vaccine or placebo injection was when the samples were taken. Turning to this clone: As yet, its antigen is unknown.

Trimming cost V 5 bases and J 7 bases, with 9 bases left between them. CDR3 size: 12 residues. Germline lookup yields CDR1 SGDLS and CDR2 YYNGEE. Specimen: peripheral blood, collected in a trial of Ad26.COV2.S vaccine versus placebo. The sequence derives from a person between 18 and 65 years old who received the Ad26.COV2.S COVID-19 vaccine or a placebo. V is TRBV9 and J is TRBJ2-2, with D uncertain. CDR3 loop: CASSRNNGELFF. The CDR3 DNA is TGTGCCAGCAGTCGGAATAACGGGGAGCTGTTTTTT.